The 8 T cell receptor beta chains presented below share a single source sample, sequenced in a study of neurological immune-mediated disorders. TCRdb re-derived calls from the 5' RACE reads in MiXCR, one entry per CDR3 protein. Among roughly 89,000 distinct CDR3 sequences listed, just over 2.5% were seen once. The sample comprised PBMCs. The source is a woman under 40 with multiple sclerosis.

This clonotype was recorded many times. The chain joins TRBV20-1 to TRBJ1-2; no clear D gene. This CDR3 is built from 13 residues. Trimming stripped 3 bases from V and 2 bases from J, with 10 bases between. Looked up from germline, CDR1 is DFQATT and CDR2 is SNEGSKA (reference sequence). In DNA form, the CDR3 reads TGCAGTGCTAGTCCGGACTGGAACTATGGCTACACCTTC. This encodes CSASPDWNYGYTF.

This clonotype was picked up many times. The rearrangement joins TRBV12-3 or TRBV12-4 to TRBJ2-1; D not resolved. Trimming stripped 3 bases from V and 9 bases from J, with 9 bases between. CDR3 length equals 12 residues. The CDR3 coding sequence is TGTGCCAGCAGTTTCCAGTTTGGTGAGCAGTTCTTC. It specifies CASSFQFGEQFF.

This clonotype occurred many times. This chain uses TRBV20-1 with TRBJ1-5; no reliable D call. Germline V gene data show CDR1 as DFQATT and CDR2 as SNEGSKA (reference sequence). The CDR3 sequence is 13 residues long. The V gene lost 1 base and the J gene lost 1 base, with 5 bases spanning the gap. The CDR3 region has the DNA TGCAGTGCTAGAGCCGGGAGCAATCAGCCCCAGCATTTT. It is translated as CSARAGSNQPQHF.

This clonotype appeared many times. The genes are TRBV14 and TRBJ1-2; TRBD1 aligns across 10 bases. Germline lookup yields CDR1 SGHDN and CDR2 FVKESK. The CDR3 runs 14 residues. The ends lost 4 bases at V and 3 bases at J; junction bases unmatched: 2. The CDR3 sequence: CASSPGTGDYGYTF. As DNA, the CDR3 is TGTGCCAGCAGCCCCGGGACAGGGGACTATGGCTACACCTTC.

This clonotype has a count of ten or more. V and J are TRBV3-1 and TRBJ2-7, with a weak D call TRBD1 (6 bases). CDR1 LGHDT and CDR2 YNNKEL come from the germline V gene (reference sequence). The CDR3 length is 13 residues. Trimming took 4 bases from V and 3 from J, leaving 10 bases between them. DNA of the CDR3: TGTGCCAGCAGCCGAACAGGGCGCTACGAGCAGTACTTC. The encoded protein is CASSRTGRYEQYF.

This clonotype was counted ten times or more. The rearrangement links TRBV20-1 to TRBJ2-7; D tentatively reads TRBD1 or TRBD2 (5 bases each). V dropped 0 bases and J dropped 3 bases, with 9 bases sitting between them. Germline V lookup: CDR1 DFQATT, CDR2 SNEGSKA (reference sequence). The CDR3 is 13 residues long. The CDR3 reads CSARDGGNYEQYF. In DNA form, the CDR3 reads TGCAGTGCTAGAGATGGGGGAAACTACGAGCAGTACTTC.

This clonotype was counted many times. This sequence joins TRBV5-1 and TRBJ2-7, with 7 bases aligning to TRBD2. Germline CDR1 is SGHRS and CDR2 is YFSETQ. J lost 6 bases, V lost 3 bases, and 3 bases had no gene match. This CDR3 has 12 amino acids. The CDR3 coding sequence is TGCGCCAGCAGCTACTCGGGGGGCGAGCAGTACTTC. It specifies CASSYSGGEQYF.

At least ten counts were recorded for this clonotype. This rearrangement joins TRBV11-2 to TRBJ2-1; 11 nucleotides agree with TRBD2. CDR1 is SGHAT and CDR2 is FQNNGV in the germline V gene. V was pared by 4 bases and J by 9 bases, with 8 bases of the junction left unmatched. The CDR3 is made up of 15 amino acids. This CDR3 is CASSSAGLAGSEQFF. CDR3 nucleotide sequence: TGTGCCAGCAGCTCGGCAGGACTAGCGGGTAGTGAGCAGTTCTTC. Full variable domain (outside the CDR3, taken from reference TRBV11-2 and TRBJ2-1): EAGVAQSPRYKIIEKRQSVAFWCNPISGHATLYWYQQILGQGPKLLIQFQNNGVVDDSQLPKDRFSAERLKGVDSTLKIQPAKLEDSAVYLCASSSAGLAGSEQFFGPGTRLTVL.